A single sample is the source of the 23 T cell receptor beta chains below, sequenced in a study of OX40 agonist ivuxolimab in advanced cancers. The repertoire was sequenced with immunoSEQ multiplex PCR; TCRdb's copy has only in-frame clones and lacks some. The profile shows around 75,000 clones, approximately 80% of them singletons. The material sequenced was CD4+ or CD8+ T cells sorted from blood, taken in a trial of the OX40 agonist ivuxolimab. The source of these receptors is an adult with an advanced solid tumor such as melanoma, head and neck, liver or kidney cancer.

The V call is TRBV6-5, the J call TRBJ2-5; 10 bases are a match to TRBD2. The CDR3 covers 15 residues. The germline V gene has CDR1 MNHEY and CDR2 SVGAGI. Trimming took 10 bases from V and 0 from J; bases not matched to a gene: 8. The CDR3 is CATGRSGGDQETQYF. The CDR3 bases are TGTGCCACCGGTCGAAGCGGGGGGGACCAAGAGACCCAGTACTTC.

The gene calls are TRBV9 and TRBJ2-2; TRBD1 is a possible D gene (6 bases). This CDR3 is 16 amino acids long. Germline lookup yields CDR1 SGDLS and CDR2 YYNGEE. The V end lost 4 bases, the J end lost 4 bases, and 17 bases lay between the germline ends. The CDR3 DNA reads as TGTGCCAGCAGCTTCCTCCCGACAGGAACCACCGGGGAGCTGTTTTTT. This gives the protein CASSFLPTGTTGELFF.

The chain links TRBV15 to TRBJ1-2, with D tentatively TRBD1 (5 bases). CDR3 size: 15 residues. Trimming cost V 4 bases and J 6 bases, with 18 bases left between them. CDR1 is LNHNV and CDR2 is YYDKDF in the germline V gene (reference sequence). CDR3 loop: CATSKRQGFIDGYTF. CDR3 bases: TGTGCCACCAGCAAACGGCAGGGATTCATTGATGGCTACACCTTC.

The chain links TRBV4-1 to TRBJ2-6; 9 bases fit TRBD1. Germline assignment: CDR1 MGHRA and CDR2 YSYEKL. The CDR3 extends over 17 amino acids. Trimming removed 6 bases from V and 0 bases from J; junction bases left unmatched: 6. CDR3 sequence reads: CASSSGTGISGANVLTF. The CDR3 region has the DNA TGCGCCAGCAGTTCCGGGACAGGGATCTCTGGGGCCAACGTCCTGACTTTC.

This clone has just a few counts. This chain links TRBV7-6 with TRBJ2-5; D is tentatively TRBD1 or TRBD2 (6 bases each). V was clipped by 7 bases and J by 1 base, with 16 bases between them. The germline CDR1 and CDR2 sequences are SGHVS and FNYEAQ. The CDR3 is 15 residues long. DNA for the CDR3: TGTGCCAGCATCCAGACGGGGGCAGTCCAAGAGACCCAGTACTTC. Its translation: CASIQTGAVQETQYF.

This clone was counted a single time. The V call is TRBV29-1, the J call TRBJ2-1; 9 nucleotides agree with TRBD2. The V gene's germline CDR1 is SQVTM and CDR2 ANQGSEA. The V segment lost 4 bases and the J segment 7 bases; nucleotides outside the gene matches: 8. The CDR3 length is 14 residues. The CDR3 reads CSVGGGGAGNEQFF. The DNA of the CDR3 is TGCAGCGTTGGTGGCGGGGGGGCAGGAAATGAGCAGTTCTTC.

The genes are TRBV5-1 and TRBJ1-6; D gene uncertain. Germline CDR1 reads SGHRS; CDR2 reads YFSETQ. V was shortened by 4 bases and J by 10 bases, with 12 bases between the two germline ends. The CDR3 runs 13 residues. CDR3 in amino acids: CASSRTVGSPLHF. CDR3 coding DNA: TGCGCCAGCAGCCGGACCGTAGGCTCACCCCTCCACTTT.

This sequence joins TRBV27 and TRBJ1-2; possibly TRBD1 for D (6 bases). The CDR3 is 16 amino acids. V shed 2 bases and J shed 6 bases, with 19 bases lying between them. Germline CDR1 MNHEY, CDR2 SMNVEV (reference sequence). The CDR3 DNA sequence: TGTGCCAGCAGTTTAAAGGGGGAGGTCGTTCGTCATGGCTACACCTTC. Its protein product is CASSLKGEVVRHGYTF.

This clone was seen once. V gene TRBV7-9 combines with J gene TRBJ1-2, with unresolved D. The V and J ends lost 5 bases and 4 bases respectively, with 11 bases between them. The CDR3 is 13 residues long. Germline lookup yields CDR1 SEHNR and CDR2 FQNEAQ (reference sequence). The CDR3 bases are TGTGCCAGCAGCACGACACCCGGCTATGGCTACACCTTC. Its translation: CASSTTPGYGYTF. The whole variable domain, filled in from reference TRBV7-9 and TRBJ1-2, reads DTGVSQNPRHKITKRGQNVTFRCDPISEHNRLYWYRQTLGQGPEFLTYFQNEAQLEKSRLLSDRFSAERPKGSFSTLEIQRTEQGDSAMYLCASSTTPGYGYTFGSGTRLTVV.

J is TRBJ1-4 and V is TRBV7-9; D gene ambiguous. In germline, CDR1 is SEHNR, CDR2 FQNEAQ (reference sequence). V shed 6 bases and J shed 2 bases, with 10 bases lying between them. The CDR3 runs to 14 residues. The CDR3 loop reads CASRQTSTNEKLFF. CDR3 sequence (DNA): TGTGCCAGCAGACAGACATCCACTAATGAAAAACTGTTTTTT.

The chain employs TRBV6-5 and TRBJ1-1; TRBD1 aligns across 9 bases. CDR1 MNHEY and CDR2 SVGAGI come from the germline V gene. The CDR3 is 14 amino acids. V shed 6 bases, J shed 1 base, and the junction held 3 bases outside the gene matches. Here the CDR3 DNA reads TGTGCCAGCAGAAGGACAGGGGCGAACACTGAAGCTTTCTTT. Protein: CASRRTGANTEAFF.

J is TRBJ2-5 and V is TRBV27; TRBD2 might be the D (6 bases). Germline lookup yields CDR1 MNHEY and CDR2 SMNVEV (reference sequence). The CDR3 consists of 17 residues. V lost 2 bases to trimming and J lost 7 bases, with 23 bases between them. The CDR3 protein is CASSLGGGGATLGTQYF. DNA of the CDR3: TGTGCCAGCAGTTTAGGGGGAGGAGGGGCAACCTTGGGGACCCAGTACTTC.

The chain links TRBV27 to TRBJ1-2; 10 nucleotides line up with TRBD1. The CDR3 extends over 15 amino acids. V gave up 5 bases and J gave up 3 bases; unmatched junction bases: 6. Germline V gene sequence: CDR1 MNHEY, CDR2 SMNVEV (reference sequence). CDR3 DNA: TGTGCCAGCAGTCCGGGACAGGGGAGACACTATGGCTACACCTTC. Its protein product is CASSPGQGRHYGYTF.

The V and J genes are TRBV27 and TRBJ2-7, with TRBD1 identical over 10 bases. CDR3 length: 15 amino acids. CDR1 and CDR2 (germline): MNHEY, SMNVEV (reference sequence). The junction had 5 bases not matched to a gene; V was cut back by 2 bases and J by 4 bases. CDR3 DNA: TGTGCCAGCAGTTTAATTGGGACAGGGGCGTACGAGCAGTACTTC. It translates to CASSLIGTGAYEQYF.

This clone was counted a single time. In the same sample, other DNA sequences code for this CDR3. The rearrangement joins TRBV19 to TRBJ1-1, with 8 bases identical to TRBD1. Germline CDR1 LNHDA, CDR2 SQIVND (reference sequence). Trimming at V came to 3 bases and at J to 1 base, leaving 4 bases not matched to a gene. The CDR3 is 15 residues long. CDR3 in amino acids: CASSIRGQGNTEAFF. Written as DNA, the CDR3 is TGTGCCAGTAGTATCCGCGGACAGGGGAACACTGAAGCTTTCTTT.

The chain joins TRBV28 to TRBJ1-4; 9 nucleotides match TRBD1. Germline V gives CDR1 MDHEN, CDR2 SYDVKM. V lost 2 bases, J lost 5 bases, and 3 bases stayed unmatched. The CDR3 covers 15 residues. This CDR3 reads CASSLTGTGNEKLFF. CDR3 bases: TGTGCCAGCAGTTTAACCGGGACAGGGAATGAAAAACTGTTTTTT.

The chain combines TRBV10-2 with TRBJ1-1; D might be TRBD1 (5 bases). Deletions cut 4 bases from V and 4 bases from J, with 13 bases between. The V gene's germline CDR1 is WSHSY and CDR2 SAAADI. The CDR3 runs 14 residues. The CDR3 reads CASSGGRAGTEAFF. The CDR3, as DNA: TGCGCCAGCAGTGGAGGCAGGGCTGGCACTGAAGCTTTCTTT.

V gene TRBV19 combines with J gene TRBJ1-1; 7 nucleotides line up with TRBD1. J was trimmed by 7 bases and V by 3 bases; bases with no gene match: 5. Germline CDR1 LNHDA, CDR2 SQIVND (reference sequence). The CDR3 sequence is 13 residues long. Here the CDR3 DNA reads TGTGCCAGTAGTATCCGAGGGGGCCATGAAGCTTTCTTT. It translates to CASSIRGGHEAFF.

V gene TRBV7-6 combines with J gene TRBJ2-5; D is perhaps TRBD2 (6 bases). V was trimmed by 0 bases and J by 5 bases, leaving 22 bases between them. CDR1 is SGHVS and CDR2 is FNYEAQ in the germline V gene. CDR3 length: 18 amino acids. The CDR3 coding sequence is TGTGCCAGCAGCTTAGCGCCCCAGGTCGGGGGAGGTTGGGAGACCCAGTACTTC. Amino acid sequence: CASSLAPQVGGGWETQYF.

The chain is built from TRBV7-2 and TRBJ2-7; no firm D call. The V end lost 5 bases, the J end lost 3 bases, and 14 bases lay between the germline ends. The CDR3 is 14 amino acids. The germline V gene encodes CDR1 SGHTA and CDR2 FQGNSA. The DNA for the CDR3 is TGTGCCAGCAGCCTATCTCTCCAAGACTACGAGCAGTACTTC. Translation gives CASSLSLQDYEQYF.

The CDR3 reads CASSGVGLPYEQYF. The CDR3 coding sequence is TGTGCCAGTAGTGGTGTCGGCTTACCCTACGAGCAGTACTTC. V usage is TRBV19 and J usage is TRBJ2-7; no clear D gene. The CDR3 has 14 amino acids. V was clipped by 5 bases and J by 2 bases, with 13 bases between them. CDR1 LNHDA and CDR2 SQIVND come from the germline V gene (reference sequence).

This rearrangement joins TRBV6-1 to TRBJ1-5; TRBD1 aligns across 7 bases. V lost 8 bases to trimming and J lost 2 bases; unmatched junction nucleotides: 9. Per germline, CDR1 MNHNS and CDR2 SASEGT. The CDR3 totals 15 residues. The CDR3 reads CASSIDRVGNQPQHF. The CDR3 DNA is TGTGCCAGCTCGATCGACAGGGTAGGCAATCAGCCCCAGCATTTT.

This sequence joins TRBV7-9 and TRBJ1-6; unclear D gene. CDR3 length: 15 amino acids. V lost 5 bases to trimming and J lost 0 bases, with 8 bases between them. CDR1 is SEHNR, CDR2 FQNEAQ, per germline (reference sequence). CDR3 nucleotides: TGTGCCAGCAGCCGTAGGAGCTCCTATAATTCACCCCTCCACTTT. As protein: CASSRRSSYNSPLHF.